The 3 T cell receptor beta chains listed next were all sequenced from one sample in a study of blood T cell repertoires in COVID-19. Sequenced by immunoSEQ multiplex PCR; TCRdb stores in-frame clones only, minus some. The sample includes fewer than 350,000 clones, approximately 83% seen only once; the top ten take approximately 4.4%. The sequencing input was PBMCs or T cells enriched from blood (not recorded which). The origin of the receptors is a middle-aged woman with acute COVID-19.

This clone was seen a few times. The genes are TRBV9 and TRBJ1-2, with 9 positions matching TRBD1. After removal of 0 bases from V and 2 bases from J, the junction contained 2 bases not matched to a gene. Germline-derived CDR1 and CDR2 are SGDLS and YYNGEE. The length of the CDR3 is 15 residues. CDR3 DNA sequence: TGTGCCAGCAGCGTAGACGGGACAGGGAACTATGGCTACACCTTC. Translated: CASSVDGTGNYGYTF.

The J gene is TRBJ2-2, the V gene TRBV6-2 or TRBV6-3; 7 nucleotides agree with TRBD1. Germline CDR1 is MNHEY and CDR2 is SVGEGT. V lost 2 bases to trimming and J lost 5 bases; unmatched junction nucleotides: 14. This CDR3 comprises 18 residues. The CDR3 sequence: CASSYLTGTVLGTGELFF. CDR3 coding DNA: TGTGCCAGCAGTTACCTCACTGGGACAGTCCTCGGGACCGGGGAGCTGTTTTTT.

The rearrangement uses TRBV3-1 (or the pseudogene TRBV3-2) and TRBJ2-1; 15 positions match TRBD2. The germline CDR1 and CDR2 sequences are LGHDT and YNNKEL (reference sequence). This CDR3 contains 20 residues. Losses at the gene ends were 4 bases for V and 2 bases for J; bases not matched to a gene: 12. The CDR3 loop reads CASSPQAGLAGGPTYNEQFF. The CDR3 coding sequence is TGTGCCAGCAGCCCCCAAGCGGGACTAGCGGGGGGTCCGACCTACAATGAGCAGTTCTTC.